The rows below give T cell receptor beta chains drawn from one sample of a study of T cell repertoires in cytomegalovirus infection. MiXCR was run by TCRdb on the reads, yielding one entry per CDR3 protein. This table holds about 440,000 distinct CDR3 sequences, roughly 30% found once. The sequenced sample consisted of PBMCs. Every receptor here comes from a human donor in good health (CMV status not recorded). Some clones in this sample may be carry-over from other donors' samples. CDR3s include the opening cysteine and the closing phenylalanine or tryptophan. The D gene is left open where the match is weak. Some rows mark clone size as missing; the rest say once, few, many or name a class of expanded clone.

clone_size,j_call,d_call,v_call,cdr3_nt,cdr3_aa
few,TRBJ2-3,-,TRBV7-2,TGTGCCAGCAGCTTACAGGGAGCACGCACAGATACGCAGTATTTT,CASSLQGARTDTQYF
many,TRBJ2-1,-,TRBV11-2,TGTGCCAGCAGCTTGGACTTCAGCTCCTACAATGAGCAGTTCTTC,CASSLDFSSYNEQFF
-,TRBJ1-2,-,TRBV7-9,TGTGCCAGCAGCCACGTGATCCAGGAGGGAGGCTACACCTTC,CASSHVIQEGGYTF
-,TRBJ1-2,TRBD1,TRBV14,TGTGCCAGCAGCGGAGGGGGCATCCTCCCCTATGGCTACACCTTC,CASSGGGILPYGYTF
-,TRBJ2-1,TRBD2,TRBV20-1,TGCAGTGCTAGATTTCCCGGGACTAGCGGGTACAATGAGCAGTTCTTC,CSARFPGTSGYNEQFF
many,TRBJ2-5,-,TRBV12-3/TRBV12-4,TGTGCCAGCAGTCCGGAGACTAGATCGAAAATAGAGACCCAGTACTTC,CASSPETRSKIETQYF
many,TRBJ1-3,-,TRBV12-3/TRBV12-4,TGTGCCAGCAGAGGGGTCTCTGGAAACACCATATATTTT,CASRGVSGNTIYF
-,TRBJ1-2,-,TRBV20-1,TGCAGTGCTACCCGACCGAACCCATATGGCTACACCTTC,CSATRPNPYGYTF
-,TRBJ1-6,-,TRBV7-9,TGTGCCAGCACCACCCAAGGGGATTCACCCCTCCACTTT,CASTTQGDSPLHF
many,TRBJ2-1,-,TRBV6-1,TGTGCCAGCAGTTCTCCGACAGGCACCTACAATGAGCAGTTCTTC,CASSSPTGTYNEQFF
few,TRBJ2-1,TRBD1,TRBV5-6,TGTGCCAGCAGCGGCCCCCGGGACAGGGGGGCCAATGAGCAGTTCTTC,CASSGPRDRGANEQFF
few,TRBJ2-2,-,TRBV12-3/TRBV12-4,TGTGCCAGCAGTTCCCTAAGTACATCGGTCACCGGGGAGCTGTTTTTT,CASSSLSTSVTGELFF
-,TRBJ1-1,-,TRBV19,TGTGCCAGTAGTATTGCGGGGTGGACGGATATGAACACTGAAGCTTTCTTT,CASSIAGWTDMNTEAFF
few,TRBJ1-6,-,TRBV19,TGTGCCAGTAATGTCGGGGTATCCCTCCACTTT,CASNVGVSLHF
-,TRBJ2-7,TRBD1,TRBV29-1,TGCAGCGTTGAAGGGGGGGACAGGGAGGGTTACGAGCAGTACTTC,CSVEGGDREGYEQYF
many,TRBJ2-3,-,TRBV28,TGTGCCAGCAGTTTTTTCATCGGACTGGGCACAGATACGCAGTATTTT,CASSFFIGLGTDTQYF
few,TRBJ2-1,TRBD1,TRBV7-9,TGTGCCAGCAGCCACGGGGCAGGGGGCTCCAATGAGCAGTTCTTC,CASSHGAGGSNEQFF
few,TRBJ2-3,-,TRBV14,TGTGCCAGCAGCGTCGGGTCCTCGGATACGCAGTATTTT,CASSVGSSDTQYF
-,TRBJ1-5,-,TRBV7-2,TGTGCCAGCAGCTTATACAGTCGCAATCAGCCCCAGCATTTT,CASSLYSRNQPQHF
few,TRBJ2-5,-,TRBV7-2,TGTGCCAGCAGCTTGGTCCAGGGGACCGCAGAGACCCAGTACTTC,CASSLVQGTAETQYF
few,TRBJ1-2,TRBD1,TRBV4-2,TGTTCCAGCAGCCATGCCGGGACAGGGGGCGATGGCTACACCTTC,CSSSHAGTGGDGYTF
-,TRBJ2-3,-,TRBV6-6,TGTGCCAGCAGTGGAACCCGGTCCGCCACAGATACGCAGTATTTT,CASSGTRSATDTQYF
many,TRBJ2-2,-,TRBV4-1,TGCGCCAGCAGCCAACTAGACATACAGGGCTGGGAGACCGGGGAGCTGTTTTTT,CASSQLDIQGWETGELFF
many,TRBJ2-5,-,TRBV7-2,TGTGCCAGCAGCTTAGACGGGGCGGAGACCCAGTACTTC,CASSLDGAETQYF
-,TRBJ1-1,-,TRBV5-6,TGTGCCAGCAGCTTGTCTGAGGGTACGGCTTTCTTT,CASSLSEGTAFF
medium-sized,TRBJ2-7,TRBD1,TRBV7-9,TGTGCCAGCAGCTTTCAGGACAGGGGGGACGAGCAGTACTTC,CASSFQDRGDEQYF
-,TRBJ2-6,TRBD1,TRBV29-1,TGCAGCGTGATAGGGACAGTTGACACTGGGGCCAACGTCCTGACTTTC,CSVIGTVDTGANVLTF
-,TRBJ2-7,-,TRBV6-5,TGTGCCAGCAGTTACTCGGGGGCCTTTTACGAGCAGTACTTC,CASSYSGAFYEQYF
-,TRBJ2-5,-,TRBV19,TGTGCCAGTACCCCCAGGTCTGCGGACGGAGCGACCCAGTACTTC,CASTPRSADGATQYF